The text below deals with one TCR beta chain. The antigen is undetermined. TCRdb fed the 5' RACE reads into MiXCR, producing one record per CDR3 protein. This table has 500,000 or so distinct CDR3 sequences, over 12% appearing once. The data stem from a study of identical twins. Study results and limitations: Conclusions came from cross-sectional statistical analysis, not from following the same donors. Among monozygotic twins, out-of-frame TCR alpha sharing exceeded what models predicted.

Deletions cut 4 bases from V and 0 bases from J, with 13 bases between. The CDR3 extends over 15 amino acids. Germline CDR1 and CDR2: LNHDA and SQIVND (reference sequence). This sample also appeared in a second study, on yellow fever vaccine responses in identical twins.

Sequenced: CD4+ T cells sorted from blood. This TCR came from a woman aged 18-30 years in good health. This chain uses TRBV19 with TRBJ2-7; a possible D gene is TRBD1 (6 bases). The CDR3 is CASSTSRGNSYEQYF. The CDR3 region has the DNA TGTGCCAGTAGTACATCCAGGGGCAACTCCTACGAGCAGTACTTC. Full variable domain (remainder filled in from reference TRBV19 and TRBJ2-7): DGGITQSPKYLFRKEGQNVTLSCEQNLNHDAMYWYRQDPGQGLRLIYYSQIVNDFQKGDIAEGYSVSREKKESFPLTVTSAQKNPTAFYLCASSTSRGNSYEQYFGPGTRLTVT.